A single sample is the source of the 24 T cell receptor beta chains below, sequenced in a study of early T cells in non-severe SARS-CoV-2 infection. TCRdb called the 5' RACE reads again in MiXCR, with one record for every CDR3 protein. The table lists roughly 51,000 distinct CDR3 sequences, 5.5% to 6.5% of them singletons. This material consisted of whole blood, taken at baseline. The receptors stem from an adult who was a healthcare worker with PCR-confirmed SARS-CoV-2 infection or an uninfected control (not recorded which).

This clonotype occurred many times. The chain recombines TRBV6-2 or TRBV6-3 with TRBJ2-7; D uncertain. Trimming shortened V by 6 bases and J by 3 bases, and 9 bases separated the two germline ends. CDR1 is MNHEY and CDR2 is SVGEGT in the germline V gene. The CDR3 has 12 amino acids. DNA for the CDR3: TGTGCCAGCAGAACGACCGTCTACGAGCAGTACTTC. Translation: CASRTTVYEQYF.

This clonotype was seen at least ten times. The chain carries TRBV24-1 and TRBJ2-1; possibly TRBD1 for D (6 bases). The V gene lost 5 bases and the J gene lost 2 bases, with 12 bases spanning the gap. This CDR3 contains 15 residues. Germline V CDR1 and CDR2: KGHDR, SFDVKD. The CDR3 DNA reads as TGTGCCACCAGTGGTGAACAGGGACCCTACAATGAGCAGTTCTTC. Translated: CATSGEQGPYNEQFF.

This clonotype was counted a few times. The gene calls are TRBV5-4 and TRBJ1-1, with D hard to call. CDR1 and CDR2 from the germline V gene are SGHNT and YYREEE (reference sequence). V dropped 4 bases and J dropped 0 bases, with 4 bases sitting between them. The CDR3 is 12 residues long. The CDR3: CASSHMNTEAFF. In DNA, the CDR3 is TGTGCCAGCAGCCATATGAACACTGAAGCTTTCTTT.

Only a few counts were recorded for this clonotype. The chain carries TRBV29-1 and TRBJ1-5, with 11 nucleotides matching TRBD1. Germline trimming cut 6 bases from V and 6 bases from J; bases unmatched to any gene: 7. In germline, CDR1 is SQVTM, CDR2 ANQGSEA. This CDR3 contains 14 residues. The CDR3 DNA sequence: TGCAGCGTCACCGGGACAGGGGGATCTCAGCCCCAGCATTTT. Its translation is CSVTGTGGSQPQHF.

This clonotype was picked up many times. The chain links TRBV2 to TRBJ2-1; D unresolved. This CDR3 is 11 amino acids long. With 6 bases removed from V and 5 bases from J, the gap between germline ends came to 5 bases. Germline V lookup: CDR1 SNHLY, CDR2 FYNNEI. The CDR3 sequence is CASSSNNEQFF. Written as DNA, the CDR3 is TGTGCCAGCAGCTCTAACAATGAGCAGTTCTTC.

This clonotype was recorded a few times. The J gene is TRBJ2-7, the V gene TRBV6-2 or TRBV6-3; D not certain. CDR1 and CDR2 (germline): MNHEY, SVGEGT. Trimming left V 2 bases short and J 5 bases short, with 22 bases between. This CDR3 is 17 amino acids long. CDR3 residues: CASSYGSGALSLDEQYF. For the CDR3, the DNA is TGTGCCAGCAGTTACGGGTCAGGAGCCCTCTCTTTGGACGAGCAGTACTTC.

This clonotype was counted at least ten times. The chain couples TRBV20-1 to TRBJ2-1; perhaps TRBD2 as D (6 bases). The germline gives CDR1 DFQATT, CDR2 SNEGSKA (reference sequence). Trimming took 1 base from V and 3 from J, leaving 16 bases between them. The CDR3 is 16 amino acids. In DNA form, the CDR3 reads TGCAGTGCTAGAGCCCCGAGTCGCGGGGTCTACAATGAGCAGTTCTTC. Protein: CSARAPSRGVYNEQFF.

The chain carries TRBV29-1 and TRBJ2-5, with 9 bases matching TRBD2. Trimming at V came to 4 bases and at J to 1 base, leaving 4 bases not matched to a gene. This CDR3 region has 14 residues. From germline, CDR1 is SQVTM and CDR2 ANQGSEA. DNA for the CDR3: TGCAGCGTTGTCGTAGCGGGGGCCCAAGAGACCCAGTACTTC. It is translated as CSVVVAGAQETQYF.

There are many counts of this clonotype. J is TRBJ1-2 and V is TRBV9; 8 positions agree with TRBD1. Trimming cost V 0 bases and J 4 bases; bases outside gene matches: 5. CDR1 and CDR2 (germline): SGDLS, YYNGEE. This CDR3 spans 15 amino acids. The CDR3 DNA reads as TGTGCCAGCAGCGTAGGGACAGGGAGTCCCTATGGCTACACCTTC. This codes for CASSVGTGSPYGYTF.

This clonotype was seen many times. J is TRBJ1-1 and V is TRBV30, with unresolved D. This CDR3 comprises 13 residues. CDR1 and CDR2 from the germline V gene are GTSNPN and SVGIG (reference sequence). The CDR3 protein is CKAYGQLNTEAFF. For the CDR3, the DNA is TGTAAAGCATACGGGCAGTTGAACACTGAAGCTTTCTTT.

This clonotype was seen at least ten times. CDR3 sequence: CSGFGDLETQYF. The CDR3 nucleotides read TGCAGTGGTTTTGGGGATCTGGAGACCCAGTACTTC. This chain joins TRBV20-1 and TRBJ2-5; D call uncertain. Germline CDR1 DFQATT, CDR2 SNEGSKA (reference sequence). V gave up 7 bases and J gave up 5 bases, with 14 bases separating them. There are 12 residues in the CDR3.

This clonotype was observed at least ten times. The rearrangement joins TRBV7-2 to TRBJ1-1; D may be TRBD1 (5 bases). The germline V and J ends were trimmed by 7 bases and 0 bases, with 12 bases remaining between them. CDR1 is SGHTA, CDR2 FQGNSA, per germline. The length of the CDR3 is 14 residues. DNA of the CDR3: TGTGCCAGCACCACAGGCGGGCTGAACACTGAAGCTTTCTTT. As protein: CASTTGGLNTEAFF.

V and J are TRBV11-3 and TRBJ2-7; D possibly uses TRBD1 or TRBD2 (7 bases each). From germline, CDR1 is SGHNT and CDR2 YENEEA. The ends were cut back, 4 bases at V and 5 bases at J, with 21 bases in the middle. The CDR3 is 16 residues long. Here the CDR3 reads CASSWGLAQGRDEQYF. CDR3 nucleotide sequence: TGTGCCAGCAGCTGGGGACTCGCACAGGGGAGGGACGAGCAGTACTTC.

The rearrangement joins TRBV19 to TRBJ1-1; D unclear. With 7 bases removed from V and 5 bases from J, the gap between germline ends came to 11 bases. The CDR3 totals 12 residues. The germline V gene encodes CDR1 LNHDA and CDR2 SQIVND (reference sequence). The CDR3 here is CASKGGGTEAFF. The CDR3 bases are TGTGCCAGTAAGGGAGGTGGGACTGAAGCTTTCTTT.

This clonotype was observed at least ten times. J is TRBJ2-7 and V is TRBV29-1; D is unclear. The CDR3 contains 11 residues. Trimming cost V 7 bases and J 3 bases, with 10 bases left between them. Germline V gene sequence: CDR1 SQVTM, CDR2 ANQGSEA. CDR3 DNA sequence: TGCAGCGCCAGGCGAGGCTACGAGCAGTACTTC. Its protein is CSARRGYEQYF.

At least ten counts were recorded for this clonotype. The rearrangement links TRBV6-5 to TRBJ2-3, with TRBD1 identical over 8 bases. With 5 bases clipped from V and 8 bases from J, the junction kept 9 bases outside the gene matches. From germline, CDR1 is MNHEY and CDR2 SVGAGI. The CDR3 totals 14 residues. This CDR3 reads CASSPGQGVGTQYF. Written as DNA, the CDR3 is TGTGCCAGCAGTCCTGGACAGGGAGTAGGTACGCAGTATTTT.

Relative to its sample, this clonotype is medium-sized. This chain connects TRBV7-6 to TRBJ2-2; perhaps TRBD1 as D (6 bases). CDR3 length equals 16 residues. The germline V and J ends were trimmed by 5 bases and 1 base, with 14 bases remaining between them. The germline V gene encodes CDR1 SGHVS and CDR2 FNYEAQ. CDR3 in amino acids: CASSQPPGQNTGELFF. In DNA form, the CDR3 reads TGTGCCAGCAGCCAGCCTCCGGGACAGAACACCGGGGAGCTGTTTTTT.

In this sample, this clonotype turned up a few times. The chain uses TRBV6-2 or TRBV6-3 and TRBJ2-3; 8 nucleotides line up with TRBD2. The junction had 10 bases not matched to a gene; V was cut back by 5 bases and J by 6 bases. Per the germline V gene, CDR1 is MNHEY and CDR2 is SVGEGT. This CDR3 spans 15 amino acids. This chain's CDR3 is CASSIGGGPLDTQYF. For the CDR3, the DNA is TGTGCCAGCAGTATTGGCGGGGGGCCCTTGGATACGCAGTATTTT.

The sample holds many counts of this clonotype. The chain uses TRBV6-5 and TRBJ1-4; the D gene is possibly TRBD1 (5 bases). CDR1 is MNHEY, CDR2 SVGAGI, per germline. The CDR3 is made up of 16 amino acids. The V and J ends lost 2 bases and 4 bases respectively, with 14 bases between them. The chain's CDR3 is CASSYGGTGYNEKLFF. CDR3 nucleotide sequence: TGTGCCAGCAGTTACGGTGGTACAGGCTATAATGAAAAACTGTTTTTT.

This clonotype occurred many times. This chain joins TRBV6-5 and TRBJ1-1; D gene ambiguous. This CDR3 comprises 14 residues. Germline values: CDR1 MNHEY, CDR2 SVGAGI. With 0 bases removed from V and 5 bases from J, the gap between germline ends came to 10 bases. The CDR3 DNA reads TGTGCCAGCAGTTACTCGATGCCGGGGACTGAAGCTTTCTTT. Its protein product is CASSYSMPGTEAFF.

This clonotype was seen repeatedly, ten times or more. V and J are TRBV6-2 or TRBV6-3 and TRBJ1-2, with unresolved D. V was shortened by 2 bases and J by 8 bases, with 6 bases between the two germline ends. Germline V gene sequence: CDR1 MNHEY, CDR2 SVGEGT. The CDR3 is made up of 11 amino acids. The CDR3, as DNA: TGTGCCAGCAGTTACGCTTGGGGCTACACCTTC. It translates to CASSYAWGYTF.

This clonotype was picked up many times. This rearrangement joins TRBV11-2 to TRBJ2-5; no definite D call. Trimming took 0 bases from V and 2 from J, leaving 10 bases between them. This CDR3 has 15 amino acids. Germline loops: CDR1 SGHAT, CDR2 FQNNGV. CDR3 sequence: CASSLELGFQETQYF. CDR3 DNA: TGTGCCAGCAGCTTAGAATTGGGATTTCAAGAGACCCAGTACTTC.

This clonotype was picked up many times. The genes are TRBV19 and TRBJ2-7; TRBD1 matches at 8 bases. The ends lost 4 bases at V and 7 bases at J; junction bases unmatched: 9. There are 14 residues in the CDR3. CDR1 is LNHDA and CDR2 is SQIVND in the germline V gene (reference sequence). The chain's CDR3 is CASSNQGASQEQYF. The DNA of the CDR3 is TGTGCCAGTAGTAATCAGGGGGCTTCGCAGGAGCAGTACTTC.

The V call is TRBV5-5, the J call TRBJ2-6; no clear D. Per the germline V gene, CDR1 is SGHKS and CDR2 is YYEKEE (reference sequence). This CDR3 region has 13 residues. The V end was cut by 2 bases, the J end by 0 bases, with 0 bases between. CDR3 sequence reads: CASSFSGANVLTF. The CDR3 nucleotides read TGTGCCAGCAGCTTCTCTGGGGCCAACGTCCTGACTTTC.